The next 28 T cell receptor beta chains were all read from a single sample in a study of blood T cell repertoires in COVID-19. Assay: immunoSEQ multiplex PCR; the TCRdb copy retains only in-frame clones and omits some. The table records about 170,000 clones, 82% of them present only once. The material sequenced was peripheral blood. These receptors all stem from a woman aged 80 or older with active or convalescent COVID-19.

The CDR3 protein is CASSESGVVGNTIYF. As DNA, the CDR3 is TGTGCCAGCAGTGAGTCAGGGGTGGTAGGAAACACCATATATTTT. V and J are TRBV25-1 and TRBJ1-3, with a tentative D call TRBD1 (6 bases). The CDR3 length is 15 residues. The germline CDR1 and CDR2 sequences are MGHDK and SYGVNS. Trimming removed 3 bases from V and 4 bases from J, with 13 bases in between.

The genes are TRBV10-1 and TRBJ1-2; D is perhaps TRBD1 (5 bases). The germline gives CDR1 WNHNN, CDR2 SYGVQD (reference sequence). This CDR3 comprises 13 residues. Trimming shortened V by 10 bases and J by 1 base, and 13 bases separated the two germline ends. CDR3 region: CATSQGLNYGYTF. CDR3 bases: TGCGCCACGTCCCAGGGCCTTAACTATGGCTACACCTTC.

Comments on this clone: A read error may account for a junction end that differs from germline. The J gene is TRBJ1-2, the V gene TRBV12-5, with D perhaps TRBD1 (5 bases). CDR3 length: 13 residues. Per germline, CDR1 LGHNT and CDR2 FRNRAP. The CDR3 region is CARGLGGGYGYTF. The DNA for the CDR3 is TGTGCTCGTGGTTTGGGGGGGGGCTATGGCTACACCTTC.

V is TRBV3-1 (or the pseudogene TRBV3-2) and J is TRBJ2-3, with D possibly being TRBD2 (6 bases). The CDR3 has 14 residues. V was pared by 3 bases and J by 4 bases, with 11 bases between. In germline, CDR1 is LGHDT, CDR2 YNNKEL (reference sequence). The CDR3 loop is CASSQAGSADTQYF. For the CDR3, the DNA is TGTGCCAGCAGCCAGGCCGGGAGCGCAGATACGCAGTATTTT.

The chain has TRBV30 and TRBJ2-1, with 14 positions matching TRBD2. The CDR3 runs 16 residues. Germline V lookup: CDR1 GTSNPN, CDR2 SVGIG (reference sequence). V shed 1 base, J shed 8 bases, and the junction held 7 bases outside the gene matches. In DNA, the CDR3 is TGTGCCTGGAGTGGACTAGCGGGAGGGCCTAGGCATGAGCAGTTCTTC. It codes for CAWSGLAGGPRHEQFF.

This chain joins TRBV11-1 and TRBJ2-5; 14 bases match TRBD2. Looked up from germline, CDR1 is SGHAT and CDR2 is FQDESV (reference sequence). The V and J ends lost 5 bases and 5 bases, in that order; junction bases with no gene match: 7. This CDR3 is built from 16 residues. The CDR3 DNA follows: TGTGCCAGCAGCCTCCGTTGGACTAGCGGGAGGGAGACCCAGTACTTC. Translating gives CASSLRWTSGRETQYF.

On this clone itself: An end of the junction differs from the germline gene, which may be a read error. The chain employs TRBV4-1 and TRBJ2-7, with TRBD1 as a possible D gene (5 bases). Germline V gene data show CDR1 as MGHRA and CDR2 as YSYEKL. CDR3 length equals 14 residues. The CDR3, as DNA: TGCGCCAGCAGCCAAGATTCTTTAAGTAGGCGACAGTGGTTC. Translated: CASSQDSLSRRQWF.

This clone was counted between two and nine times. This sequence joins TRBV30 and TRBJ2-3, with D unresolved. V shed 3 bases and J shed 1 base, with 5 bases lying between them. Germline CDR1 reads GTSNPN; CDR2 reads SVGIG (reference sequence). The CDR3 spans 12 residues. CDR3 sequence reads: CAWRRGTDTQYF. The CDR3 region has the DNA TGTGCCTGGAGGCGCGGCACAGATACGCAGTATTTT. The entire variable domain, with the rest obtained from reference TRBV30 and TRBJ2-3, is as follows: SQTIHQWPATLVQPVGSPLSLECTVEGTSNPNLYWYRQAAGRGLQLLFYSVGIGQISSEVPQNLSASRPQDRQFILSSKKLLLSDSGFYLCAWRRGTDTQYFGPGTRLTVL.

The chain carries TRBV6-5 and TRBJ1-1; TRBD1 agrees at 7 bases. Trimming took 8 bases from V and 5 from J; bases not matched to a gene: 8. The CDR3 covers 13 residues. Germline loops: CDR1 MNHEY, CDR2 SVGAGI. CDR3 nucleotide sequence: TGTGCCAGCGAGACCTTACAGGGGACTGAAGCTTTCTTT. It is translated as CASETLQGTEAFF.

The chain carries TRBV18 and TRBJ1-2; no firm D call. Germline assignment: CDR1 KGHSH and CDR2 LQKENI. The V end lost 3 bases, the J end lost 8 bases, and 13 bases lay between the germline ends. CDR3 length: 13 residues. The CDR3 sequence is CASSPPGSWGYTF. The CDR3 region has the DNA TGTGCCAGCTCACCGCCCGGGTCTTGGGGCTACACCTTC.

This clone was observed a single time. This chain connects TRBV5-1 to TRBJ2-1; perhaps TRBD2 as D (6 bases). Germline assignment: CDR1 SGHRS and CDR2 YFSETQ. There are 14 residues in the CDR3. The V end was cut by 2 bases, the J end by 9 bases, with 15 bases between. The CDR3, as DNA: TGCGCCAGCAGCTTATCCGGAGGGCCGGTTGAGCAGTTCTTC. Its protein is CASSLSGGPVEQFF.

V gene TRBV11-2 combines with J gene TRBJ2-2, with a weak D call TRBD2 (6 bases). In germline, CDR1 is SGHAT, CDR2 FQNNGV. Trimming shortened V by 1 base and J by 0 bases, and 12 bases separated the two germline ends. CDR3 size: 17 residues. The CDR3 nucleotides read TGTGCCAGCAGCTTAGGGCGGTGGGGGGCGAACACCGGGGAGCTGTTTTTT. Amino acid sequence: CASSLGRWGANTGELFF.

V usage is TRBV5-1 and J usage is TRBJ2-1; D gene ambiguous. Germline V gene data show CDR1 as SGHRS and CDR2 as YFSETQ. The CDR3 has 12 amino acids. The ends were cut back, 4 bases at V and 8 bases at J, with 10 bases in the middle. This chain's CDR3 is CASSDLVYEQFF. CDR3 sequence (DNA): TGCGCCAGCAGCGACCTAGTCTATGAGCAGTTCTTC. Combining the CDR3 with reference TRBV5-1 and TRBJ2-1 gives the whole variable domain KAGVTQTPRYLIKTRGQQVTLSCSPISGHRSVSWYQQTPGQGLQFLFEYFSETQRNKGNFPGRFSGRQFSNSRSEMNVSTLELGDSALYLCASSDLVYEQFFGPGTRLTVL.

The V gene is TRBV28, the J gene TRBJ2-1; tentatively, D is TRBD2 (6 bases). Trimming cost V 8 bases and J 0 bases, with 11 bases left between them. Germline CDR1 and CDR2: MDHEN and SYDVKM. The CDR3 is 14 amino acids. CDR3 region: CASLRETSYNEQFF. The CDR3 bases are TGTGCCAGCCTCCGGGAGACCTCCTACAATGAGCAGTTCTTC.

CDR3 amino acids: CASSQTSGRAFEQYF. The DNA for the CDR3 is TGTGCCAGCAGCCAGACTAGCGGGAGGGCTTTCGAGCAGTACTTC. The chain uses TRBV11-1 and TRBJ2-7, with TRBD2 matching over 14 bases. V was clipped by 5 bases and J by 6 bases; unmatched bases: 6. CDR3 length: 15 amino acids. In germline, CDR1 is SGHAT, CDR2 FQDESV (reference sequence).

The CDR3: CASSSSPTGTSGYTF. The CDR3 DNA sequence: TGTGCCAGCAGCTCCTCCCCCACAGGAACGAGTGGCTACACCTTC. This chain links TRBV7-3 with TRBJ1-2, with D possibly matching TRBD1 (5 bases). The CDR3 runs to 15 residues. Germline lookup yields CDR1 SGHTA and CDR2 FQGTGA. Trimming removed 4 bases from V and 7 bases from J, with 19 bases in between.

This clone was counted between two and nine times. The V gene is TRBV18, the J gene TRBJ1-2; no clear D gene. Germline CDR1 KGHSH, CDR2 LQKENI. V shed 2 bases and J shed 4 bases, with 8 bases lying between them. The CDR3 contains 13 residues. The CDR3 loop reads CASSPKEGYGYTF. CDR3 nucleotides: TGTGCCAGCTCACCAAAGGAGGGCTATGGCTACACCTTC.

The V gene is TRBV5-1, the J gene TRBJ2-7; TRBD2 matches at 11 bases. The CDR3 has 15 residues. V shed 4 bases, J shed 7 bases, and the junction held 10 bases outside the gene matches. Germline V gene sequence: CDR1 SGHRS, CDR2 YFSETQ. CDR3 in amino acids: CASSKGLADRREQYF. DNA for the CDR3: TGCGCCAGCAGCAAGGGACTAGCGGATCGGCGGGAGCAGTACTTC.

The chain carries TRBV2 and TRBJ1-5; no clear D. The CDR3 is made up of 12 amino acids. Trimming removed 2 bases from V and 9 bases from J, with 8 bases in between. Germline V gene sequence: CDR1 SNHLY, CDR2 FYNNEI. This CDR3 is CASSELSWPQHF. Written as DNA, the CDR3 is TGTGCCAGCAGTGAATTATCCTGGCCCCAGCATTTT.

This chain uses TRBV18 with TRBJ2-1, with 9 bases matching TRBD2. Germline trimming cut 6 bases from V and 0 bases from J; bases unmatched to any gene: 9. Germline lookup yields CDR1 KGHSH and CDR2 LQKENI. The CDR3 contains 17 residues. CDR3 nucleotides: TGTGCCAGCTCCCCCTGGCGGGAGGGCCGCTCCTACAATGAGCAGTTCTTC. This sequence encodes CASSPWREGRSYNEQFF.

The chain uses TRBV18 and TRBJ2-7; TRBD1 matches 8 bases. The germline CDR1 and CDR2 sequences are KGHSH and LQKENI. Germline trimming cut 5 bases from V and 3 bases from J; bases unmatched to any gene: 9. This CDR3 is built from 15 residues. Written as DNA, the CDR3 is TGTGCCAGCTCAGCACACACCGGGACAGGCTACGAGCAGTACTTC. It specifies CASSAHTGTGYEQYF.

The V gene is TRBV6-5, the J gene TRBJ1-6; 9 bases are a match to TRBD1. Germline V gene lookup returns CDR1 MNHEY and CDR2 SVGAGI. Germline trimming cut 4 bases from V and 13 bases from J; bases unmatched to any gene: 8. The CDR3 is 14 residues long. CDR3 in DNA: TGTGCCAGCAGTTCCCGGGACAGGGCGGGGCCCCTCCACTTT. It codes for CASSSRDRAGPLHF.

The genes are TRBV2 and TRBJ2-7, with 10 bases identical to TRBD1. Germline V gives CDR1 SNHLY, CDR2 FYNNEI. The CDR3 spans 15 residues. V lost 5 bases and J lost 4; bases outside the gene matches: 8. The DNA of the CDR3 is TGTGCCAGCAGTCCCTGGAGGGGACAGGGGTACGAGCAGTACTTC. This sequence encodes CASSPWRGQGYEQYF.

DNA of the CDR3: TGTGCCAGCAGTTTATCAAACCCCGGACAGGGTTTTTCGAATGAGCAGTTCTTC. It encodes CASSLSNPGQGFSNEQFF. V and J are TRBV27 and TRBJ2-1; TRBD1 matches at 8 bases. This CDR3 contains 18 residues. V trimming: 0 bases; J trimming: 7 bases; junction bases outside the gene matches: 14. CDR1 and CDR2 from the germline V gene are MNHEY and SMNVEV (reference sequence).

This chain links TRBV2 with TRBJ2-7; D may be TRBD2 (6 bases). V lost 10 bases to trimming and J lost 6 bases, with 22 bases between them. Germline values: CDR1 SNHLY, CDR2 FYNNEI. CDR3 length: 14 amino acids. The chain's CDR3 is CATTRDLASSEQYF. The CDR3 DNA follows: TGTGCCACGACTAGGGACCTCGCCTCTAGCGAGCAGTACTTC.

This clone was recorded only once. The chain carries TRBV7-4 and TRBJ2-7, with 10 bases lining up with TRBD2. Losses at the gene ends were 5 bases for V and 3 bases for J; bases not matched to a gene: 10. The CDR3 sequence is 16 residues long. Germline CDR1 is SGHVT and CDR2 is SQSDAQ. This CDR3 reads CASSPRCASGGYEQYF. DNA of the CDR3: TGTGCCAGCAGCCCCCGGTGCGCTAGCGGGGGCTACGAGCAGTACTTC.

J is TRBJ1-1 and V is TRBV7-8; TRBD1 matches at 9 bases. CDR3 length equals 13 residues. The V segment lost 5 bases and the J segment 14 bases; nucleotides outside the gene matches: 12. Germline loops: CDR1 SGHVS, CDR2 FQNEAQ. The CDR3 loop is CASSKQRSTGGFF. CDR3 DNA: TGTGCCAGCAGCAAACAACGGTCGACAGGGGGGTTCTTT.

V usage is TRBV24-1 and J usage is TRBJ2-1; 12 bases map to TRBD2. This CDR3 is 17 amino acids long. V lost 3 bases to trimming and J lost 4 bases; unmatched junction nucleotides: 6. Germline V gives CDR1 KGHDR, CDR2 SFDVKD. CDR3 amino acids: CATSDRLAGVDYNEQFF. CDR3 coding DNA: TGTGCCACCAGTGATAGACTAGCGGGAGTAGATTACAATGAGCAGTTCTTC.